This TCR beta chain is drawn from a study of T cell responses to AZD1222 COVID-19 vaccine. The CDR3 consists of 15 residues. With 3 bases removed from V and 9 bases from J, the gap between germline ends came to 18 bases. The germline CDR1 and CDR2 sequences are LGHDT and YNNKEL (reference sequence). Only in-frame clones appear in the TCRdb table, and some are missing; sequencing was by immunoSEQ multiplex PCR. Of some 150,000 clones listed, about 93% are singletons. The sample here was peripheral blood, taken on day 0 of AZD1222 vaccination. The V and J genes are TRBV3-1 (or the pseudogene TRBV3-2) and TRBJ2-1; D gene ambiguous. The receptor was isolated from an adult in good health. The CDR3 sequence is CASSHPVGNIIEQFF. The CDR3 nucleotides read TGTGCCAGCAGCCACCCCGTGGGAAATATAATTGAGCAGTTCTTC.